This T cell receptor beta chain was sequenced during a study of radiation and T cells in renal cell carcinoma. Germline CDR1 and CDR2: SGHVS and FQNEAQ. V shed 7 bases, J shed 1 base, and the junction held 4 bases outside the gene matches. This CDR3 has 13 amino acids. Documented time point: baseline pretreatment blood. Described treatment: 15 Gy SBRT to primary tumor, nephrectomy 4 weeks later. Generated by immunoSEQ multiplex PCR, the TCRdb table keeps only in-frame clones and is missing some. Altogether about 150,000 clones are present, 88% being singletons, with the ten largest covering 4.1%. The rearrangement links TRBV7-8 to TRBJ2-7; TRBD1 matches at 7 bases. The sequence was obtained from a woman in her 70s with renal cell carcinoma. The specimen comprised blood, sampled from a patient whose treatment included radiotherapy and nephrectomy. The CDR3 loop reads CASTWGQSYEQYF. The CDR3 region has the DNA TGTGCCAGCACCTGGGGACAGTCCTACGAGCAGTACTTC. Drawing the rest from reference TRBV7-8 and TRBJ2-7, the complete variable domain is GAGVSQSPRYKVAKRGQDVALRCDPISGHVSLFWYQQALGQGPEFLTYFQNEAQLDKSGLPSDRFFAERPEGSVSTLKIQRTQQEDSAVYLCASTWGQSYEQYFGPGTRLTVT.